The 25 T cell receptor beta chains in this list originate from one sample, sequenced in a study of blood T cells in healthy people across ages. Through a sample-barcoded 5' primer and a J-beta primer mix, a second PCR was run for about 6 to 12 cycles. TCRdb reprocessed the 5' RACE reads via MiXCR and lists one record per CDR3 protein. The sample carries 1,300,000 or so distinct CDR3 sequences, around 59% recorded once. Sequences were obtained from blood. These receptors all stem from a man aged 18-30 years in good health.

This chain joins TRBV7-8 and TRBJ2-6; perhaps TRBD1 as D (7 bases). The CDR3 runs 19 residues. The ends were cut back, 1 base at V and 1 base at J, with 17 bases in the middle. Germline V CDR1 and CDR2: SGHVS, FQNEAQ. CDR3: CASSLVAQGGLSGANVLTF. CDR3 DNA: TGTGCCAGCAGCTTAGTAGCCCAGGGGGGCCTATCTGGGGCCAACGTCCTGACTTTC.

The CDR3: CAIRTGVTGELFF. The CDR3 coding sequence is TGTGCCATTCGGACAGGGGTCACCGGGGAGCTGTTTTTT. The chain uses TRBV6-5 and TRBJ2-2, with 9 bases lining up with TRBD1. With 10 bases clipped from V and 4 bases from J, the junction kept 4 bases outside the gene matches. CDR1 MNHEY and CDR2 SVGAGI come from the germline V gene. The CDR3 extends over 13 amino acids.

The rearrangement links TRBV5-1 to TRBJ2-1; the match to TRBD1 covers 8 bases. Germline assignment: CDR1 SGHRS and CDR2 YFSETQ. The CDR3 runs to 17 residues. J gave up 2 bases and V 0 bases, and 7 bases lay outside the gene matches. For the CDR3, the DNA is TGCGCCAGCAGCTTGGGGATAAGGACAGGGACCTACAATGAGCAGTTCTTC. Translating it yields CASSLGIRTGTYNEQFF.

The chain combines TRBV6-5 with TRBJ2-1, with TRBD2 matching over 10 bases. After removal of 6 bases from V and 2 bases from J, the junction contained 4 bases not matched to a gene. The CDR3 extends over 15 amino acids. Germline CDR1 is MNHEY and CDR2 is SVGAGI. The CDR3, as DNA: TGTGCCAGCAGGGCGGGACTAGCGACCTACAATGAGCAGTTCTTC. Translating gives CASRAGLATYNEQFF.

This chain joins TRBV7-8 and TRBJ2-3; no clear D. The V end lost 9 bases, the J end lost 2 bases, and 6 bases lay between the germline ends. The CDR3 loop spans 11 amino acids. The germline V gene has CDR1 SGHVS and CDR2 FQNEAQ. CDR3 bases: TGTGCCAGAGAGGACACAGATACGCAGTATTTT. It yields the protein CAREDTDTQYF.

This clonotype was recorded at least ten times. In nucleotides, the CDR3 is TGCAGTGCTACCTCACGCCGGGGACGGACGGTAGAGACCCAGTACTTC. Its protein product is CSATSRRGRTVETQYF. The chain couples TRBV20-1 to TRBJ2-5; tentatively, D is TRBD1 or TRBD2 (5 bases each). The CDR3 is made up of 16 amino acids. V shed 4 bases and J shed 4 bases, with 22 bases lying between them. Germline V gene sequence: CDR1 DFQATT, CDR2 SNEGSKA (reference sequence).

The chain recombines TRBV9 with TRBJ2-5, with TRBD1 matching 7 bases. The J call is in doubt because the DNA end fits TRBJ2-7 better. The CDR3 runs to 13 residues. Germline CDR1 reads SGDLS; CDR2 reads YYNGEE. The CDR3 is CASSAGQEDEQYF. CDR3 DNA sequence: TGTGCCAGCAGCGCTGGACAGGAGGACGAGCAGTACTTC.

J is TRBJ2-5 and V is TRBV4-2, with D possibly being TRBD2 (6 bases). Deletions cut 0 bases from V and 2 bases from J, with 16 bases between. In germline, CDR1 is LGHNA, CDR2 YNFKEQ. CDR3 length: 17 amino acids. The CDR3 nucleotides are TGTGCCAGCAGCCAAGATGGGGCGGGACTTATTCAAGAGACCCAGTACTTC. This codes for CASSQDGAGLIQETQYF.

The chain combines TRBV7-2 with TRBJ2-7; D gene ambiguous. This CDR3 has 14 amino acids. V lost 8 bases to trimming and J lost 1 base, with 15 bases between them. From germline, CDR1 is SGHTA and CDR2 FQGNSA. This CDR3 is CASDRIGRSYEQYF. CDR3 coding DNA: TGTGCCAGCGACCGAATAGGACGATCCTACGAGCAGTACTTC. Using reference TRBV7-2 and TRBJ2-7 for the parts outside the CDR3, the full variable domain is GAGVSQSPSNKVTEKGKDVELRCDPISGHTALYWYRQSLGQGLEFLIYFQGNSAPDKSGLPSDRFSAERTGGSVSTLTIQRTQQEDSAVYLCASDRIGRSYEQYFGPGTRLTVT.

This clonotype was detected ten times or more. The chain links TRBV20-1 to TRBJ2-3; 10 nucleotides align to TRBD1. CDR3 length: 14 residues. Germline CDR1 reads DFQATT; CDR2 reads SNEGSKA (reference sequence). The CDR3 DNA sequence: TGCAGCGCCCGAGGACAGGGGGGACCAGATACGCAGTATTTT. Amino acid sequence: CSARGQGGPDTQYF.

The V gene is TRBV4-1, the J gene TRBJ1-2; D is undetermined. Trimming took 1 base from V and 8 from J, leaving 20 bases between them. The CDR3 consists of 16 residues. CDR1 is MGHRA, CDR2 YSYEKL, per germline. CDR3: CASSQVDRGGSTGYTF. DNA for the CDR3: TGCGCCAGCAGCCAAGTTGATCGGGGTGGGTCTACGGGCTACACCTTC.

The chain has TRBV7-8 and TRBJ2-5, with 11 positions matching TRBD2. This CDR3 has 17 residues. The germline CDR1 and CDR2 sequences are SGHVS and FQNEAQ. The V segment lost 1 base and the J segment 3 bases; nucleotides outside the gene matches: 7. CDR3 coding DNA: TGTGCCAGCAGCTTAGTAGCTAGCGGGGGGTCAGAAGAGACCCAGTACTTC. Translation: CASSLVASGGSEETQYF. Supplemented by reference TRBV7-8 and TRBJ2-5, the full variable domain reads GAGVSQSPRYKVAKRGQDVALRCDPISGHVSLFWYQQALGQGPEFLTYFQNEAQLDKSGLPSDRFFAERPEGSVSTLKIQRTQQEDSAVYLCASSLVASGGSEETQYFGPGTRLLVL.

V is TRBV29-1 and J is TRBJ2-1; tentative D call: TRBD1 (5 bases). The CDR3 is 14 residues long. Germline assignment: CDR1 SQVTM and CDR2 ANQGSEA. The V and J ends lost 1 base and 7 bases respectively, with 14 bases between them. CDR3 in DNA: TGCAGCGTTGAAGGGGTGACAGACAATAATGAGCAGTTCTTC. This sequence encodes CSVEGVTDNNEQFF.

The rearrangement uses TRBV7-2 and TRBJ2-1, with no clear D. The germline CDR1 and CDR2 sequences are SGHTA and FQGNSA. V was cut by 0 bases and J by 6 bases, with 6 bases left in between. The CDR3 covers 13 residues. The CDR3 loop reads CASSLAFSNEQFF. CDR3 DNA: TGTGCCAGCAGCTTAGCGTTCAGCAATGAGCAGTTCTTC.

The CDR3 loop reads CASSQDLIPRNRDWNEQFF. Written as DNA, the CDR3 is TGTGCCAGCAGCCAAGATTTAATACCCCGGAACAGGGACTGGAATGAGCAGTTCTTC. The chain carries TRBV14 and TRBJ2-1; either TRBD1 or TRBD2 may fit D (6 bases each). Germline CDR1 and CDR2: SGHDN and FVKESK. This CDR3 is 19 amino acids long. Trimming removed 0 bases from V and 7 bases from J, with 25 bases in between.

The J gene is TRBJ2-1, the V gene TRBV12-3 or TRBV12-4, with unresolved D. The CDR3 is made up of 11 amino acids. Trimming shortened V by 4 bases and J by 11 bases, and 9 bases separated the two germline ends. Here the CDR3 reads CASSYARQQFF. The DNA for the CDR3 is TGTGCCAGCAGTTACGCGAGGCAGCAGTTCTTC.

This clonotype has only a few counts. The rearrangement joins TRBV4-3 to TRBJ2-1; possibly TRBD2 for D (6 bases). Per germline, CDR1 LGHNA and CDR2 YSLEER. V dropped 0 bases and J dropped 6 bases, with 12 bases sitting between them. The length of the CDR3 is 15 residues. CDR3 bases: TGCGCCAGCAGCCAAGACCGACTAGTCGGCAATGAGCAGTTCTTC. Amino acid sequence: CASSQDRLVGNEQFF.

The chain links TRBV5-6 to TRBJ2-4; D remains ambiguous. The assigned J gene may be wrong: the sequence end matches TRBJ2-7 better. This CDR3 has 15 residues. CDR1 is SGHDT, CDR2 YYEEEE, per germline. As DNA, the CDR3 is TGTGCCAGCAGCAAGGACGGTGGACGTAACTACGAGCAGTACTTC. It translates to CASSKDGGRNYEQYF.

This rearrangement joins TRBV9 to TRBJ2-1; D might be TRBD1 (6 bases). Germline V gene lookup returns CDR1 SGDLS and CDR2 YYNGEE. Between the trimmed V and J ends, which lost 0 bases and 7 bases, there was a span of 14 bases. The CDR3 length is 15 residues. The CDR3 DNA is TGTGCCAGCAGCGTAGGGTGGCAGGGGAGAAATGAGCAGTTCTTC. Its translation: CASSVGWQGRNEQFF.

The V call is TRBV6-6, the J call TRBJ1-4; D is perhaps TRBD1 (6 bases). CDR3 length: 14 amino acids. CDR1 MNHNY and CDR2 SVGAGI come from the germline V gene (reference sequence). V lost 2 bases to trimming and J lost 4 bases, with 8 bases between them. The CDR3: CASSYTQGNEKLFF. CDR3 sequence (DNA): TGTGCCAGCAGTTACACACAGGGTAATGAAAAACTGTTTTTT.

This chain uses TRBV7-9 with TRBJ1-2, with a weak D call TRBD1 (5 bases). Trimming shortened V by 5 bases and J by 3 bases, and 13 bases separated the two germline ends. Germline CDR1 and CDR2: SEHNR and FQNEAQ (reference sequence). The CDR3 totals 14 residues. CDR3 nucleotides: TGTGCCAGCAGCAGGGACCTCGGCTACTATGGCTACACCTTC. Encoded protein: CASSRDLGYYGYTF. Full variable domain (outside the CDR3, taken from reference TRBV7-9 and TRBJ1-2): DTGVSQNPRHKITKRGQNVTFRCDPISEHNRLYWYRQTLGQGPEFLTYFQNEAQLEKSRLLSDRFSAERPKGSFSTLEIQRTEQGDSAMYLCASSRDLGYYGYTFGSGTRLTVV.

V gene TRBV11-2 combines with J gene TRBJ1-2; D is uncertain. The germline V and J ends were trimmed by 1 base and 4 bases, with 13 bases remaining between them. Germline V CDR1 and CDR2: SGHAT, FQNNGV. The CDR3 contains 15 residues. CDR3 sequence reads: CASSLGGTVLYGYTF. In nucleotides, the CDR3 is TGTGCCAGCAGCTTAGGGGGTACAGTCCTCTATGGCTACACCTTC.

The rearrangement links TRBV4-1 to TRBJ1-5; D is uncertain. V was clipped by 0 bases and J by 7 bases, with 7 bases between them. CDR1 MGHRA and CDR2 YSYEKL come from the germline V gene. The CDR3 spans 13 residues. Here the CDR3 reads CASSQDVIQPQHF. CDR3 bases: TGCGCCAGCAGCCAAGATGTCATACAGCCCCAGCATTTT.

This chain joins TRBV29-1 and TRBJ1-2; D remains ambiguous. V shed 7 bases and J shed 6 bases, with 12 bases lying between them. The CDR3 spans 11 residues. Germline lookup yields CDR1 SQVTM and CDR2 ANQGSEA. CDR3 sequence reads: CSDAGSNGYTF. In DNA, the CDR3 is TGCAGCGACGCCGGATCGAATGGCTACACCTTC.

This clonotype showed up just once. The chain recombines TRBV12-3 or TRBV12-4 with TRBJ2-1; the D call may be TRBD1 or TRBD2 (5 bases each). This CDR3 has 14 amino acids. Trimming cost V 8 bases and J 4 bases, with 15 bases left between them. In DNA, the CDR3 is TGTGCCAGCTCCGGGACCAGAAAATACAATGAGCAGTTCTTC. It codes for CASSGTRKYNEQFF.